The source of this TCR beta chain is a study of brain T cells in children with intractable seizures. CDR1 is LGHDT, CDR2 YNNKEL, per germline (reference sequence). The CDR3 runs 18 residues. Trimming cost V 1 base and J 4 bases, with 22 bases left between them. Broader study findings: Absence of clones before surgery may stem from lower sequencing depth. Viral specificity was inferred only from CDR3 similarity; HCMV serostatus was unknown.

The sequenced cases were selected for having the highest brain T cell transcript signatures. As for this clone: Antigen: not known.

The method was immunoSEQ multiplex PCR; TCRdb's version includes in-frame clones alone and lacks a portion of them. The repertoire includes more than 40,000 clones, 80% to 95% of them detected once, and 5% to 7.5% sits in the top ten. The chain employs TRBV3-1 (or the pseudogene TRBV3-2) and TRBJ2-5; tentative D call: TRBD2 (6 bases). Here the sequenced sample was peripheral blood, taken at surgery. The source of this sequence is a girl aged 2-10 years with tuberous sclerosis and intractable seizures. CDR3 in DNA: TGTGCCAGCAGCCAAGTGGGGGAATCGGGACTCGTGAGAGAGACCCAGTACTTC. Protein product: CASSQVGESGLVRETQYF.